Listed below are T cell receptor beta chains from one sample, sequenced in a study of blood T cell repertoires in COVID-19. Produced via immunoSEQ multiplex PCR; TCRdb's table is partial and in-frame only. The sample has some 150,000 clones, more than 75% seen once. The sequenced material came from peripheral blood. The receptors derive from a woman aged 40 to 50 with acute or convalescent COVID-19. Each CDR3 is given with its conserved first and last residue. Fields, in order: D gene, V gene, J gene, clone size, CDR3 DNA, CDR3 protein. The D gene is left open where the match is weak. Clone size is stated in some rows and not others, as once, few, many or a class when expanded.

TRBD1	TRBV9	TRBJ1-1	-	TGTGCCAGCAGCGTAGGACAGGGGCATTGGAACACTGAAGCTTTCTTT	CASSVGQGHWNTEAFF
-	TRBV11-2	TRBJ1-1	once	TGTGCCAGCAGCTTAGATGGCAGGGCCACTGAAGCTTTCTTT	CASSLDGRATEAFF
TRBD1	TRBV10-3	TRBJ1-1	-	TGTGCCATCAGGGACAGGTTAGTGAACACTGAAGCTTTCTTT	CAIRDRLVNTEAFF
-	TRBV7-2	TRBJ2-7	-	TGTGCCAGCAGCCCGCGCAATCTGCTAGCTAGCGAGCAGTACTTC	CASSPRNLLASEQYF
TRBD1	TRBV10-1	TRBJ1-5	-	TGCGCCAACCAAGGTTTCCTGACAGGGGGCAATCAGCCCCAGCATTTT	CANQGFLTGGNQPQHF
-	TRBV9	TRBJ2-7	-	TGTGCCAGCAGCGCTTGGGGCGGCTACGAGCAGTACTTC	CASSAWGGYEQYF
TRBD1	TRBV9	TRBJ2-7	-	TGTGCCAGCAGCCGAGGGGGCCCTGAATTGTACGAGCAGTACTTC	CASSRGGPELYEQYF
TRBD2	TRBV5-1	TRBJ2-6	-	TGCGCCAGCAGCGCGGGACTAGCGGGAGGGAGCTCTGGGGCCAACGTCCTGACTTTC	CASSAGLAGGSSGANVLTF
TRBD1	TRBV7-6	TRBJ1-3	-	TGTGCCAGCAGCTTAATGACAGGGTGGGGTAACACCATATATTTT	CASSLMTGWGNTIYF
TRBD2	TRBV9	TRBJ2-5	-	TGTGCCAGCAGCGTATTAGCGGGAGGGCCTGGAGAGACCCAGTACTTC	CASSVLAGGPGETQYF
-	TRBV19	TRBJ1-3	-	TGTGCCAGTAGTCTTCAGACCGGGACATCTGGAAACACCATATATTTT	CASSLQTGTSGNTIYF
TRBD2	TRBV7-7	TRBJ2-1	few	TGTGCTAGCAGCCCCCCATTACTAGCGGGAGGGCCCAAGGAGGAGCAGTTCTTC	CASSPPLLAGGPKEEQFF
TRBD2	TRBV7-2	TRBJ2-3	-	TGTGCCAGCAGCTTAGGCGGGCTAGCGGGACAAGATACGCAGTATTTT	CASSLGGLAGQDTQYF
-	TRBV7-2	TRBJ1-1	-	TGTGCCAGCAGCTTAATTAGGAACACTGAAGCTTTCTTT	CASSLIRNTEAFF
TRBD1	TRBV18	TRBJ1-5	-	TGTGCCAGCTCACAGACAGGGATTAGCAATCAGCCCCAGCATTTT	CASSQTGISNQPQHF
TRBD2	TRBV27	TRBJ2-7	-	TGTGCCAGCAGGCGACTAGCCCAAGACTACGAGCAGTACTTC	CASRRLAQDYEQYF
-	TRBV7-9	TRBJ2-1	-	TGTGCCAGCAGCTTAGTTCGGGTTCTAACCTACAATGAGCAGTTCTTC	CASSLVRVLTYNEQFF
-	TRBV2	TRBJ1-1	-	TGTGCCAGCAGTGGGACAGCCAAGGCGGAAGCTTTCTTT	CASSGTAKAEAFF
TRBD2	TRBV5-1	TRBJ2-1	-	TGCGCCAGCAGCCCGACTAGCGGGAGCAATGAGCAGTTCTTC	CASSPTSGSNEQFF
-	TRBV27	TRBJ1-5	-	TGTGCCAGCAGCCCCAGGGTCCCCAATCAGCCCCAGCATTTT	CASSPRVPNQPQHF
-	TRBV9	TRBJ1-2	-	TGTGCCAGCAGCCGCGGGGGAGGGAACTATGGCTACACCTTC	CASSRGGGNYGYTF
TRBD2	TRBV6-4	TRBJ2-1	many	TGTGCCAGCAGTGAGACTAGCGAGTACAATGAGCAGTTCTTC	CASSETSEYNEQFF
-	TRBV4-3	TRBJ2-2	-	TGCGCCAGCAGCCAAGCGGGAGTGGGGGAGCTGTTTTTT	CASSQAGVGELFF
-	TRBV16	TRBJ1-1	-	TGTGCCAGCACCACACCGGACAGATCGAACACTGAAGCTTTCTTT	CASTTPDRSNTEAFF